These 10 T cell receptor beta chains were sequenced from one sample in a study of radiation and T cells in renal cell carcinoma. Time point in this sample: baseline pretreatment blood. Indicated treatment: 15 Gy SBRT to primary tumor, nephrectomy 4 weeks later. Sequencing used immunoSEQ multiplex PCR; TCRdb keeps in-frame clones, though not all of them. This table has about 130,000 clones, 70% to 90% appearing once. This specimen consisted of blood, obtained from a patient whose treatment included radiotherapy and nephrectomy. Receptor source: a woman aged 45-65 years with renal cell carcinoma.

This chain connects TRBV5-1 to TRBJ2-7, with a tentative D call TRBD1 (6 bases). CDR3 size: 13 residues. Between the trimmed V and J ends, which lost 3 bases and 3 bases, there was a span of 10 bases. Germline-derived CDR1 and CDR2 are SGHRS and YFSETQ. CDR3 loop: CASSWDTYYEQYF. The CDR3 bases are TGCGCCAGCAGCTGGGACACCTACTACGAGCAGTACTTC.

V usage is TRBV9 and J usage is TRBJ2-1, with D perhaps matching TRBD1 or TRBD2 (5 bases each). This CDR3 comprises 14 residues. Germline loops: CDR1 SGDLS, CDR2 YYNGEE. The ends were cut back, 7 bases at V and 0 bases at J, with 11 bases in the middle. The CDR3 DNA reads as TGTGCCAGCCAGGGACCCTCCTCCTACAATGAGCAGTTCTTC. Protein product: CASQGPSSYNEQFF.

The table lists this clone with a count of one. The chain uses TRBV11-1 and TRBJ2-7, with 10 nucleotides matching TRBD1. V was clipped by 5 bases and J by 3 bases; unmatched bases: 7. The CDR3 sequence is 15 residues long. In germline, CDR1 is SGHAT, CDR2 FQDESV (reference sequence). This CDR3 reads CASSPMGTGDYEQYF. CDR3 DNA sequence: TGTGCCAGCAGCCCAATGGGGACAGGGGACTACGAGCAGTACTTC.

V is TRBV9 and J is TRBJ2-5, with D unresolved. Trimming shortened V by 4 bases and J by 1 base, and 14 bases separated the two germline ends. The germline V gene has CDR1 SGDLS and CDR2 YYNGEE. CDR3 length: 15 residues. Here the CDR3 DNA reads TGTGCCAGCAGCACCTCAATCGGCGGCCAAGAGACCCAGTACTTC. Translation gives CASSTSIGGQETQYF.

The chain combines TRBV6-1 with TRBJ2-5, with 7 bases aligning to TRBD1. The CDR3 extends over 15 amino acids. CDR1 and CDR2 from the germline V gene are MNHNS and SASEGT. Trimming at V came to 3 bases and at J to 5 bases, leaving 9 bases not matched to a gene. The CDR3 DNA is TGTGCCAGCAGTGACCAGACAGGGCGGTGGGAGACCCAGTACTTC. Amino acid sequence: CASSDQTGRWETQYF.

Here the CDR3 DNA reads TGTGCCAGCAGTCTACAACCCTTTAATGAAAAACTGTTTTTT. Amino acid sequence: CASSLQPFNEKLFF. V and J are TRBV6-5 and TRBJ1-4; D is unclear. The CDR3 covers 14 residues. Germline CDR1 reads MNHEY; CDR2 reads SVGAGI. The V end was cut by 5 bases, the J end by 4 bases, with 11 bases between.

The chain has TRBV5-1 and TRBJ2-1, with D maybe TRBD2 (6 bases). This CDR3 has 16 amino acids. The V gene's germline CDR1 is SGHRS and CDR2 YFSETQ. V lost 0 bases and J 1 base, leaving 11 bases between the germline ends. CDR3 nucleotides: TGCGCCAGCAGCTTGGATCCGGGGGATTCCTACAATGAGCAGTTCTTC. Translating it yields CASSLDPGDSYNEQFF.

The chain recombines TRBV7-9 with TRBJ2-5; D unclear. Trimming pared 4 bases from V and 0 bases from J, leaving 3 bases between. CDR1 SEHNR and CDR2 FQNEAQ come from the germline V gene (reference sequence). This CDR3 spans 12 amino acids. The CDR3: CASSSYQETQYF. In DNA, the CDR3 is TGTGCCAGCAGCTCGTACCAAGAGACCCAGTACTTC.

V and J are TRBV4-3 and TRBJ2-7; TRBD1 agrees at 7 bases. The CDR3 contains 18 residues. Trimming removed 3 bases from V and 0 bases from J; junction bases left unmatched: 14. Germline V gene data show CDR1 as LGHNA and CDR2 as YSLEER. CDR3 in amino acids: CASSQGAPGQAFSYEQYF. CDR3 sequence (DNA): TGCGCCAGCAGCCAGGGGGCCCCCGGACAGGCATTCTCCTACGAGCAGTACTTC.

This chain joins TRBV5-1 and TRBJ2-5; the D is unclear. V gave up 2 bases and J gave up 2 bases, with 10 bases separating them. Per germline, CDR1 SGHRS and CDR2 YFSETQ. The CDR3 has 14 residues. CDR3 protein: CASSLANTQETQYF. CDR3 nucleotide sequence: TGCGCCAGCAGCTTAGCAAACACACAAGAGACCCAGTACTTC.